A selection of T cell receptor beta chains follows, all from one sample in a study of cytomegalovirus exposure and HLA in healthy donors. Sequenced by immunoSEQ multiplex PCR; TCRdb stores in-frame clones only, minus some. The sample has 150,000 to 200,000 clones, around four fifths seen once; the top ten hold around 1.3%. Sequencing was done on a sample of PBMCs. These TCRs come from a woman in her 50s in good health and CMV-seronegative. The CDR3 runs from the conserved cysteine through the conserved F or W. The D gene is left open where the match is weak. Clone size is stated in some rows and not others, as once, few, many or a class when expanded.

DNA: TGTGCCACCAGCAGAGTTGGGGACAGGGGCGCTGAAGCTTTCTTT
CDR3: CATSRVGDRGAEAFF
D: TRBD1
V: TRBV15
J: TRBJ1-1
length: 15
size: once

DNA: TGTGCCAGTAGTTTCCGACAGGGTGCCAGCACAGATACGCAGTATTTT
CDR3: CASSFRQGASTDTQYF
D: TRBD1
V: TRBV19
J: TRBJ2-3
length: 16
size: NA

DNA: TGCGCCAGCAGCCTTGGAATAGGGGGAGCACACACAGATACGCAGTATTTT
CDR3: CASSLGIGGAHTDTQYF
D: NA
V: TRBV4-3
J: TRBJ2-3
length: 17
size: NA

DNA: TGCGCCAGCAGCTTGTCGGGAGGGTACAATGAGCAGTTCTTC
CDR3: CASSLSGGYNEQFF
D: TRBD2
V: TRBV5-1
J: TRBJ2-1
length: 14
size: NA

DNA: TGTGCCAGCAGCCGTGACAGGGTCTACGAGCAGTACTTC
CDR3: CASSRDRVYEQYF
D: TRBD1
V: TRBV7-2
J: TRBJ2-7
length: 13
size: NA

DNA: TGTGCCAGCAGCTTATCGGCCAACCGTCCAGGTGAAAAACTGTTTTTT
CDR3: CASSLSANRPGEKLFF
D: NA
V: TRBV7-6
J: TRBJ1-4
length: 16
size: NA

DNA: TGTGCCAGCAGCCGAGGGGGACACAATGAGCAGTTCTTC
CDR3: CASSRGGHNEQFF
D: NA
V: TRBV9
J: TRBJ2-1
length: 13
size: NA

DNA: TGTGCCAGCTCGAGGTTGACTAGCTCGGACAGCCGTCGAACTGGAAACACCATATATTTT
CDR3: CASSRLTSSDSRRTGNTIYF
D: NA
V: TRBV18
J: TRBJ1-3
length: 20
size: NA

DNA: TGCAGGGCCAAGATGGACTATGGCTACACCTTC
CDR3: CRAKMDYGYTF
D: NA
V: TRBV20-1
J: TRBJ1-2
length: 11
size: NA

DNA: TGTGCCAGTAGTATAGGGGCTGGGACAGGCAATCAGCCCCAGCATTTT
CDR3: CASSIGAGTGNQPQHF
D: TRBD1
V: TRBV19
J: TRBJ1-5
length: 16
size: NA

DNA: TGTGCCAGCAGTTTCACCTTCGGATCGAGGACTGAAGCTTTCTTT
CDR3: CASSFTFGSRTEAFF
D: NA
V: TRBV28
J: TRBJ1-1
length: 15
size: NA

DNA: TGTGCCAGCAGCGAGAGCGGGAGCCGCTCCTACAATGAGCAGTTCTTC
CDR3: CASSESGSRSYNEQFF
D: TRBD2
V: TRBV9
J: TRBJ2-1
length: 16
size: NA

DNA: TGTGCCACGACCCAGCGGCCATCATATGGCTACACCTTC
CDR3: CATTQRPSYGYTF
D: NA
V: TRBV19
J: TRBJ1-2
length: 13
size: NA

DNA: TGTGCCAGCAGGAACGACGGGACATTATACAATGAGCAGTTCTTC
CDR3: CASRNDGTLYNEQFF
D: NA
V: TRBV6-6
J: TRBJ2-1
length: 15
size: NA

DNA: TGTGCCAGCAATCCCATCGCCGGGACTCCCTACAATGAGCAGTTCTTC
CDR3: CASNPIAGTPYNEQFF
D: NA
V: TRBV28
J: TRBJ2-1
length: 16
size: NA

DNA: TGTGCCAGCAGCCGACAACAGGGTTCGAACACCGGGGAGCTGTTTTTT
CDR3: CASSRQQGSNTGELFF
D: NA
V: TRBV11-2
J: TRBJ2-2
length: 16
size: once

DNA: TGTGCCAGCAGCCCCGGGACATCCATCTACGAGCAGTACTTC
CDR3: CASSPGTSIYEQYF
D: NA
V: TRBV9
J: TRBJ2-7
length: 14
size: NA

DNA: TGCGCCAGCAGCTTGGGACAGGGGTGGGAGACCCAGTACTTC
CDR3: CASSLGQGWETQYF
D: TRBD1
V: TRBV5-1
J: TRBJ2-5
length: 14
size: NA

DNA: TGCGCCAGCCACGGGACAGCGGGGGACACCGGGGAGCTGTTTTTT
CDR3: CASHGTAGDTGELFF
D: NA
V: TRBV5-1
J: TRBJ2-2
length: 15
size: NA

DNA: TGTGCCAGCAGGGGGTACAGGGCCAGCTCCTACAATGAGCAGTTCTTC
CDR3: CASRGYRASSYNEQFF
D: NA
V: TRBV28
J: TRBJ2-1
length: 16
size: NA

DNA: TGTGCCAGCAGGCCGGGACAGCCTCCGGGGGAGCCCCAGCATTTT
CDR3: CASRPGQPPGEPQHF
D: TRBD1
V: TRBV28
J: TRBJ1-5
length: 15
size: NA

DNA: TGTGCCAGCAGAGGAGGGGGACTAACGGAAGAGACCCAGTACTTC
CDR3: CASRGGGLTEETQYF
D: NA
V: TRBV6-1
J: TRBJ2-5
length: 15
size: NA

DNA: TGTGCCAGCAGTGAGAGTCAGGGAAACGGGAAACTGTTTTTT
CDR3: CASSESQGNGKLFF
D: NA
V: TRBV2
J: TRBJ1-4
length: 14
size: few

DNA: TGTGCCAGCAGCGAAGACAGGGGAGGGAACACCGGGGAGCTGTTTTTT
CDR3: CASSEDRGGNTGELFF
D: TRBD1
V: TRBV7-9
J: TRBJ2-2
length: 16
size: once

DNA: TGCGCCAGCAGTGAGGGGACAGCGGATGAAAAACTGTTTTTT
CDR3: CASSEGTADEKLFF
D: TRBD1
V: TRBV10-1
J: TRBJ1-4
length: 14
size: NA

DNA: TGTGCCAGCAGCTGGGACAGGGGGTTGAATTCACCCCTCCACTTT
CDR3: CASSWDRGLNSPLHF
D: TRBD1
V: TRBV5-4
J: TRBJ1-6
length: 15
size: NA

DNA: TGTGCCAGCTCATTCCAGGGGTGGGCCCAGCATTTT
CDR3: CASSFQGWAQHF
D: NA
V: TRBV18
J: TRBJ1-5
length: 12
size: NA